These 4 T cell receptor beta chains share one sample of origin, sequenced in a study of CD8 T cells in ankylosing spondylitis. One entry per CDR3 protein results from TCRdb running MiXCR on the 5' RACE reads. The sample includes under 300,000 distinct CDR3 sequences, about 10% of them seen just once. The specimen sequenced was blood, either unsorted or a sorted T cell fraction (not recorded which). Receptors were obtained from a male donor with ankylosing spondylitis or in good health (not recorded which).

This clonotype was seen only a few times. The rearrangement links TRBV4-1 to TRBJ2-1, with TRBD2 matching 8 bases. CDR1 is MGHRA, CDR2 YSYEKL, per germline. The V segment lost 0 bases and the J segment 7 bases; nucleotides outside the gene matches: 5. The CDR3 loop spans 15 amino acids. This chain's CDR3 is CASSQDSGGRNEQFF. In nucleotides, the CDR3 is TGCGCCAGCAGCCAAGATTCGGGAGGGCGGAATGAGCAGTTCTTC.

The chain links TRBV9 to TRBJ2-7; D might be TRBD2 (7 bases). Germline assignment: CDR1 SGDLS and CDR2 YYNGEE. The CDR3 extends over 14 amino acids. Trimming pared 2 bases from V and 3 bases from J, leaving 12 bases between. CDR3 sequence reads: CASSVGRGGYEQYF. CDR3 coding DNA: TGTGCCAGCAGCGTTGGGAGGGGGGGCTACGAGCAGTACTTC.

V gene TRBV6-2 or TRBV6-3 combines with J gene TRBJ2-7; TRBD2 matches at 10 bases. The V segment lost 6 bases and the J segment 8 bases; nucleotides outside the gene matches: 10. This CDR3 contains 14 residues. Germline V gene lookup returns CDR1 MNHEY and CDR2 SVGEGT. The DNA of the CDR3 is TGTGCCAGCAGAAAACTAGCGGGGACGACCAAGCAGTACTTC. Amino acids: CASRKLAGTTKQYF.

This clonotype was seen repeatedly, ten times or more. CDR3 DNA sequence: TGCGCCAGCAGCTCGACAACCGGGACGCCGCCGCTTGAGCAGTTCTTC. Amino acid sequence: CASSSTTGTPPLEQFF. This rearrangement joins TRBV5-1 to TRBJ2-1; the D call may be TRBD1 or TRBD2 (5 bases each). The germline CDR1 and CDR2 sequences are SGHRS and YFSETQ. With 3 bases removed from V and 9 bases from J, the gap between germline ends came to 22 bases. The CDR3 is 16 residues long. Based on the CDR3 plus reference TRBV5-1 and TRBJ2-1, the full variable domain is KAGVTQTPRYLIKTRGQQVTLSCSPISGHRSVSWYQQTPGQGLQFLFEYFSETQRNKGNFPGRFSGRQFSNSRSEMNVSTLELGDSALYLCASSSTTGTPPLEQFFGPGTRLTVL.